The 5 T cell receptor beta chains presented below share a single source sample, sequenced in a study of blood T cell repertoires in COVID-19. Clones were sequenced by immunoSEQ multiplex PCR, and TCRdb holds only the in-frame ones, with some missing. Of roughly 200,000 clones in the sample, 80% to 90% are singletons; the top ten hold less than 5%. Sequenced input: PBMCs or T cells enriched from blood (not recorded which). The receptors come from a middle-aged woman with acute COVID-19.

The chain links TRBV28 to TRBJ1-2; D uncertain. This CDR3 has 12 residues. Between the trimmed V and J ends, which lost 7 bases and 2 bases, there was a span of 8 bases. The V gene's germline CDR1 is MDHEN and CDR2 SYDVKM. The CDR3: CASNRGNYGYTF. CDR3 bases: TGTGCCAGCAACCGGGGAAACTATGGCTACACCTTC.

The chain carries TRBV29-1 and TRBJ2-2, with 9 positions matching TRBD1. CDR1 and CDR2 (germline): SQVTM, ANQGSEA. The V gene end was trimmed by 4 bases and the J gene end by 5 bases; junction bases not matched to a gene: 14. The CDR3 totals 17 residues. CDR3 amino acids: CSVAKPAGTGRTGELFF. Written as DNA, the CDR3 is TGCAGCGTTGCCAAACCTGCCGGGACAGGGAGAACCGGGGAGCTGTTTTTT.

This clone showed up just once. The J gene is TRBJ2-3, the V gene TRBV5-1, with 8 positions matching TRBD1. V lost 7 bases to trimming and J lost 3 bases; unmatched junction nucleotides: 7. From germline, CDR1 is SGHRS and CDR2 YFSETQ. The length of the CDR3 is 14 residues. CDR3 protein: CASGDRGETDTQYF. The CDR3 DNA is TGCGCCAGCGGAGACAGGGGAGAAACAGATACGCAGTATTTT.

This clone was seen a handful of times. The rearrangement links TRBV27 to TRBJ1-1; no reliable D call. V lost 2 bases and J 5 bases, leaving 15 bases between the germline ends. CDR1 and CDR2 (germline): MNHEY, SMNVEV (reference sequence). The CDR3 is made up of 15 amino acids. The chain's CDR3 is CASSLNEVRKTEAFF. For the CDR3, the DNA is TGTGCCAGCAGTTTAAATGAGGTTAGGAAAACTGAAGCTTTCTTT.

This rearrangement joins TRBV5-1 to TRBJ2-1; 13 bases agree with TRBD2. This CDR3 has 20 amino acids. Germline lookup yields CDR1 SGHRS and CDR2 YFSETQ. V was pared by 3 bases and J by 1 base, with 13 bases of the junction left unmatched. DNA of the CDR3: TGCGCCAGCAGCTCCTCCTGGACTAGCGGGGGACCCCCTTCCTACAATGAGCAGTTCTTC. Protein product: CASSSSWTSGGPPSYNEQFF.